These T cell receptor beta chains were read from a single sample in a study of T cells in localized non-small cell lung cancer. TCRdb keeps only in-frame clones here, not all; method: immunoSEQ multiplex PCR. The sample has 1,500 or so clones, roughly 25% seen once. The sequenced sample was lung tumor tissue, obtained before any cancer treatment. The receptor set was obtained from a male donor aged 60 or older with stage II squamous cell lung carcinoma. Both conserved end residues are part of each CDR3.

v_gene	CDR3aa
TRBV19	CASGKGGQWYTQYF
TRBV29-1	CSVRARGVDTEAFF
TRBV11-3	CASSPQGADYGYTF
TRBV19	CATSGQVNTEAFF
TRBV19	CASSMRHRTNTGELFF
TRBV14	CASSHGATQYF
TRBV11-3	CASSLESRGLDTEAFF
TRBV28	CATRDSSNYGYTF
TRBV6-4	CASSWALFLKAFF
TRBV9	CASSEPSATSGEQFF
TRBV9	CASSVGSGGFYEQYF
TRBV11-3	CASSRSGTGGETQYF
TRBV2	CASRPPGRGGNEQFF
TRBV23-1	CASSQSDRGNTEAFF
TRBV28	CASSFDRVSADTQYF
TRBV9	CASSEEMNTGELFF
TRBV9	CASSGDSPNSPLHF
TRBV6-8	CASSYGENYGYTF
TRBV28	CASSGGFTDTQYF
TRBV19	CASSMLSYGYTF
TRBV19	CASSSRSLEPQHF
TRBV9	CASSPERTVGPTNEKLFF
TRBV30	CAWSATEETQYF
TRBV29-1	CSVATLAGNYGYTF
TRBV11-3	CASSGLAGVADTQYF
TRBV19	CASSMGDYGYTF
TRBV19	CASSNRDGEQFF
TRBV6-8	CASSPLGQPPLNGYTF
TRBV28	CASSGATGGWYEQYF
TRBV9	CASSVRGGSTDTQYF
TRBV5-1	CASSLAPRGYEQYF
TRBV6-8	CASSVTGPGEQYF
TRBV5-1	CASSLGTPANYGYTF
TRBV9	CASSEGQGGSGYTF
TRBV6-8	CASALGQGGKNYGYTF
TRBV19	CASSIDLRASYEQYF
TRBV19	CASSIDHRGTGELFF
TRBV5-1	CASSLGPGFSYEQYF
TRBV11-3	CASSPTASNTEAFF
TRBV11-3	CASSSGKRVQETQYF
TRBV6-4	CASRQGANGELFF
TRBV6-8	CASSYLNNEQFF
TRBV7-5	CASSPSGANTEAFF
TRBV28	CASRTALNTGELFF
TRBV29-1	CSVGPTAGDTQYF
TRBV9	CASSLSRDTEAFF
TRBV19	CASNDRSGQMNTEAFF
TRBV30	CAWSEAPANEKLFF
TRBV2	CASSHGLAYEQYF
TRBV19	CASSPRRGGDYYGYTF
TRBV19	CASSELAGGPETQYF
TRBV11-3	CASSWDRTNTEAFF
TRBV9	CASSLGTLNTEAFF
TRBV11-3	CASSLGHLSYNEQFF
TRBV14	CASSLQPSGVDEQFF
TRBV28	CASSLPLTSETQYF
TRBV5-1	CASGGSSSYNEQFF
TRBV19	CASSIRSGGDSYGYTF
TRBV6-9	CASSEGTGDEQYF